Shown below are 4 T cell receptor beta chains from a single sample sequenced in a study of CD4 T cells in relation to SARS-CoV-2 and coronaviruses. Their antigens are not known. Profiling relied on immunoSEQ multiplex PCR, and the TCRdb table lists in-frame clones only, not all of them. The data contain 35,000 or so clones, around four fifths of them singletons. The specimen sequenced was memory CD4+ T cells from PBMCs, cultured in vitro. These receptors came from an adult with COVID-19.

This clone occurred a few times. J is TRBJ2-3 and V is TRBV4-2; 10 bases agree with TRBD1. Germline V lookup: CDR1 LGHNA, CDR2 YNFKEQ. With 3 bases clipped from V and 5 bases from J, the junction kept 17 bases outside the gene matches. CDR3 size: 19 residues. The CDR3 is CASSQEARGGTGARDTQYF. The CDR3 DNA reads as TGTGCCAGCAGCCAGGAGGCTCGAGGCGGGACAGGGGCTCGAGATACGCAGTATTTT.

V and J are TRBV4-2 and TRBJ1-4; TRBD1 matches at 8 bases. The CDR3 totals 18 residues. CDR1 and CDR2 (germline): LGHNA, YNFKEQ. V lost 0 bases, J lost 4 bases, and 10 bases stayed unmatched. The CDR3 protein is CASSQDGTGTKNNEKLFF. DNA of the CDR3: TGTGCCAGCAGCCAAGACGGGACAGGCACCAAGAATAATGAAAAACTGTTTTTT.

V and J are TRBV2 and TRBJ2-5, with D possibly matching TRBD1 (6 bases). The V end lost 8 bases, the J end lost 0 bases, and 7 bases lay between the germline ends. Looked up from germline, CDR1 is SNHLY and CDR2 is FYNNEI. The CDR3 consists of 12 residues. The CDR3 DNA sequence: TGTGCCAGCGCAGGGGACCAAGAGACCCAGTACTTC. Translated: CASAGDQETQYF.

This clone has only a few counts. This chain links TRBV11-2 with TRBJ2-1; the D is unclear. The CDR3 is made up of 15 amino acids. The V gene lost 5 bases and the J gene lost 6 bases, with 17 bases spanning the gap. Germline V gene sequence: CDR1 SGHAT, CDR2 FQNNGV. CDR3 DNA: TGTGCCAGCAGCCCTATGGCCATTCTACCCAATGAGCAGTTCTTC. Translating it yields CASSPMAILPNEQFF.